These 10 T cell receptor beta chains share one sample of origin, sequenced in a study of blood T cell repertoires in COVID-19. Profiled with immunoSEQ multiplex PCR; TCRdb holds only in-frame clones, not every one. The sample records 87,000 or so clones, over 70% being singletons. The sample comprised peripheral blood. The receptors come from a man aged 80 or over with acute or convalescent COVID-19.

V gene TRBV5-4 combines with J gene TRBJ2-2; 7 bases agree with TRBD1. Trimming took 3 bases from V and 2 from J; bases not matched to a gene: 7. Germline CDR1 SGHNT, CDR2 YYREEE (reference sequence). This CDR3 is 16 amino acids long. CDR3 nucleotide sequence: TGTGCCAGCAGCTCGCCGGGACAGAGAAACACCGGGGAGCTGTTTTTT. Translated: CASSSPGQRNTGELFF.

V usage is TRBV4-2 and J usage is TRBJ1-1; a weak D match, TRBD1 (6 bases). The CDR3 has 15 amino acids. Germline CDR1 LGHNA, CDR2 YNFKEQ. Trimming removed 0 bases at V and 1 base at J, with 9 bases between. The CDR3 DNA follows: TGTGCCAGCAGCCAAGAGGACAGTACGAACACTGAAGCTTTCTTT. Translated: CASSQEDSTNTEAFF.

V is TRBV9 and J is TRBJ2-3; 9 positions agree with TRBD2. Losses at the gene ends were 0 bases for V and 1 base for J; bases not matched to a gene: 3. Per the germline V gene, CDR1 is SGDLS and CDR2 is YYNGEE. The CDR3 is 16 amino acids. The CDR3 DNA reads TGTGCCAGCAGCGTAGGGCCTAGCGGGGGCACAGATACGCAGTATTTT. Translating it yields CASSVGPSGGTDTQYF. The variable domain in full, with the rest retrieved from reference TRBV9 and TRBJ2-3, is DSGVTQTPKHLITATGQRVTLRCSPRSGDLSVYWYQQSLDQGLQFLIQYYNGEERAKGNILERFSAQQFPDLHSELNLSSLELGDSALYFCASSVGPSGGTDTQYFGPGTRLTVL.

This chain joins TRBV7-9 and TRBJ1-2, with D possibly TRBD1 on 6 matching bases. The CDR3 is 14 amino acids. V was trimmed by 8 bases and J by 4 bases, leaving 17 bases between them. The germline CDR1 and CDR2 sequences are SEHNR and FQNEAQ (reference sequence). The CDR3: CASGTSGQIYGYTF. CDR3 sequence (DNA): TGTGCCAGCGGGACTAGTGGACAGATCTATGGCTACACCTTC.

J is TRBJ2-5 and V is TRBV5-1; 7 bases fit TRBD1. This CDR3 region has 13 residues. Germline-derived CDR1 and CDR2 are SGHRS and YFSETQ. With V trimmed by 9 bases and J by 1 base, 6 bases remained unmatched. The CDR3 bases are TGCGCCACCAGAGGGACAGTCCAAGAGACCCAGTACTTC. Translating it yields CATRGTVQETQYF.

The chain couples TRBV5-6 to TRBJ1-2, with TRBD1 identical over 7 bases. V shed 4 bases and J 4 bases; nucleotides not matched to a gene: 10. Germline CDR1 reads SGHDT; CDR2 reads YYEEEE. The CDR3 runs 15 residues. The CDR3 bases are TGTGCCAGCAGCCCCGACAGGGCCTCCTTCTATGGCTACACCTTC. It translates to CASSPDRASFYGYTF.

The rearrangement links TRBV10-2 to TRBJ1-4; 7 bases are shared with TRBD1. The CDR3 loop spans 16 amino acids. Trimming cost V 2 bases and J 7 bases; bases outside gene matches: 10. The germline V gene has CDR1 WSHSY and CDR2 SAAADI. The CDR3 DNA reads as TGCGCCAGCAGTGAGGGTCTCAACAGGGGTCGTGAAAAACTGTTTTTT. Protein product: CASSEGLNRGREKLFF.

This clone has only one observation. Here the CDR3 DNA reads TGTGCCAGCAGCTTAGGCCCCAGCGGGGGTCAAGAGACCCAGTACTTC. Its translation is CASSLGPSGGQETQYF. V gene TRBV7-8 combines with J gene TRBJ2-5; the match to TRBD2 covers 8 bases. The CDR3 loop spans 16 amino acids. CDR1 and CDR2 from the germline V gene are SGHVS and FQNEAQ. Germline trimming cut 1 base from V and 2 bases from J; bases unmatched to any gene: 6.

As DNA, the CDR3 is TGTGCCAGCAGCCAAGTAGGGAGCTCTGGAAACACCATATATTTT. Its protein product is CASSQVGSSGNTIYF. V gene TRBV4-2 combines with J gene TRBJ1-3; D ambiguous. The CDR3 loop spans 15 amino acids. Looked up from germline, CDR1 is LGHNA and CDR2 is YNFKEQ. V was clipped by 1 base and J by 0 bases, with 7 bases between them.

This chain joins TRBV29-1 and TRBJ2-3, with a possible D match to TRBD2 (5 bases). The CDR3 has 15 amino acids. Germline V gene sequence: CDR1 SQVTM, CDR2 ANQGSEA. V was pared by 1 base and J by 0 bases, with 11 bases between. The CDR3 here is CSVEVPSGSTDTQYF. CDR3 nucleotides: TGCAGCGTTGAAGTCCCGAGCGGAAGCACAGATACGCAGTATTTT.